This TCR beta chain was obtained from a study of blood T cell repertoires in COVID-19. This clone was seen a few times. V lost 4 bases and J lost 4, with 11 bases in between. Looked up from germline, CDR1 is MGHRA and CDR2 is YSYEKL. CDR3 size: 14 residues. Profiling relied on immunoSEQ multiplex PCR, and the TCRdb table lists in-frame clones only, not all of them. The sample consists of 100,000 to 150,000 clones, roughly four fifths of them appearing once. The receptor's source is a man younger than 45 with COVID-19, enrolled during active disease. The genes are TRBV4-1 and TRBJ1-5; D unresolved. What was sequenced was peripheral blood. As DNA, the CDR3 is TGCGCCAGCAGCCTTAATTCTAATAATCAGCCCCAGCATTTT. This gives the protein CASSLNSNNQPQHF.